This T cell receptor (beta chain) was sequenced in a study of blood T cell repertoires in COVID-19. Study-level background: Specimens from acute and convalescent COVID-19 originated in the United States, Italy and Spain.

TCRdb keeps only in-frame clones here, not all; method: immunoSEQ multiplex PCR. The profile covers 200,000 to 250,000 clones, with approximately 90% appearing a single time and more than 10% taken by the ten largest. This clone was seen a handful of times. CDR1 MNHEY and CDR2 SVGAGI come from the germline V gene. The CDR3 runs to 13 residues. J lost 1 base, V lost 8 bases, and 5 bases had no gene match. V and J are TRBV6-5 and TRBJ2-7; 7 bases fit TRBD2. The sequencing input was peripheral blood. The clonotype comes from a woman under 30 who had recovered from COVID-19. The CDR3 nucleotides read TGTGCCAGCTGTCCGGGACTATCCTACGAGCAGTACTTC. It codes for CASCPGLSYEQYF.